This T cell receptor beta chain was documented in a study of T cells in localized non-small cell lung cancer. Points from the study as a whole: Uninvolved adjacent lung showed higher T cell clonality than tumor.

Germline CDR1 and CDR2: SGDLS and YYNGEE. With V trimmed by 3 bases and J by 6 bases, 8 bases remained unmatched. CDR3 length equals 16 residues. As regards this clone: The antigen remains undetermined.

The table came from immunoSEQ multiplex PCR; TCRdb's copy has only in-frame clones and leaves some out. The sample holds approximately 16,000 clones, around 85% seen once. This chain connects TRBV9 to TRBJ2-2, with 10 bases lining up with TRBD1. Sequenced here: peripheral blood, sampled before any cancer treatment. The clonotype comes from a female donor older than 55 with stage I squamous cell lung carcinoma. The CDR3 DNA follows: TGTGCCAGCAGCGCCTATCCCGGGACAGGGGCCGGGGAGCTGTTTTTT. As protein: CASSAYPGTGAGELFF.